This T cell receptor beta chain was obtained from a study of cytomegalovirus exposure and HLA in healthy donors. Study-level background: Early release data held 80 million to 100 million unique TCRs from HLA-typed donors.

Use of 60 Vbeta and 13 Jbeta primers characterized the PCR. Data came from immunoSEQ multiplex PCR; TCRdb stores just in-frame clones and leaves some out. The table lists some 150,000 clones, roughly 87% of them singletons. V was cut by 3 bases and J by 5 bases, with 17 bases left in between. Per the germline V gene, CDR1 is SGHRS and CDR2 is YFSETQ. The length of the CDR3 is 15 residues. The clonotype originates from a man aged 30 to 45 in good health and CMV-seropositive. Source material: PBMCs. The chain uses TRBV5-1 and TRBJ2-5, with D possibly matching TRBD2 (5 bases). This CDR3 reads CASSSFTSLVETQYF. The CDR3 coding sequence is TGCGCCAGCAGCTCGTTCACTAGTCTGGTCGAGACCCAGTACTTC.